The entry below describes one T cell receptor (beta chain). Seattle participants joined during active infection and were tracked over time. This specimen belongs to a study of blood T cell repertoires in COVID-19. About the research overall: Sources were T cells, B-cell-depleted T cells, or PBMCs; the material itself was cDNA or gDNA.

Authors' analysis steps: How many nucleated cells were present was estimated from reference gene primer amplification. Profiled with immunoSEQ multiplex PCR; TCRdb holds only in-frame clones, not every one. The D gene and trimming were derived from the DNA, and the V and J assignments and clone size from that table. The sample has approximately 530,000 clones; 70% to 90% are singletons. This CDR3 contains 13 residues. Germline loops: CDR1 MDHEN, CDR2 SYDVKM. The V and J ends lost 6 bases and 9 bases respectively, with 15 bases between them. The TCR originated in a woman in her fifties or sixties with COVID-19, enrolled during active disease. The chain employs TRBV28 and TRBJ2-4; D call uncertain. The sample was peripheral blood. CDR3 sequence: CASSPPVRSIQYF. The CDR3 DNA follows: TGTGCCAGCAGCCCCCCGGTCCGAAGCATTCAGTACTTC.